Listed here are 23 T cell receptor beta chains from one sample, sequenced in a study of blood T cell repertoires in COVID-19 (dated by TCRdb to between 2020 and 2021). Libraries came from the immunoSEQ multiplex PCR assay. What TCRdb holds here is the immuneACCESS table cut down to in-frame rearrangements. Part of the clones is not present; checked against another copy, under half of the missing clones reflect an unresolved V gene, and the others are unexplained. The sample profile shows around 120,000 clones; around 91% of them were found once. The ten largest make up more than 3% of the sample. Sequencing was done on a sample of peripheral blood. The source of these receptors is a woman between 55 and 75 years old with COVID-19, enrolled during active disease.

J is TRBJ1-2 and V is TRBV9; D is undetermined. This CDR3 spans 15 amino acids. Germline-derived CDR1 and CDR2 are SGDLS and YYNGEE. V dropped 4 bases and J dropped 3 bases, with 16 bases sitting between them. CDR3 protein: CASSYVPGLHYGYTF. The CDR3 region has the DNA TGTGCCAGCAGCTATGTCCCTGGACTGCACTATGGCTACACCTTC.

This chain uses TRBV7-6 with TRBJ1-5; no firm D call. V lost 4 bases and J 9 bases, leaving 19 bases between the germline ends. The CDR3 is 15 residues long. From germline, CDR1 is SGHVS and CDR2 FNYEAQ. For the CDR3, the DNA is TGTGCCAGCAGCTATCCAGGCAGTTATCATTGGCCCCAGCATTTT. It yields the protein CASSYPGSYHWPQHF.

The chain uses TRBV5-1 and TRBJ2-1; D call uncertain. Per germline, CDR1 SGHRS and CDR2 YFSETQ. V was cut by 1 base and J by 5 bases, with 10 bases left in between. The CDR3 consists of 14 residues. The CDR3 loop is CASSLLVTNNEQFF. Here the CDR3 DNA reads TGCGCCAGCAGCTTGCTGGTTACAAACAATGAGCAGTTCTTC.

This chain joins TRBV4-2 and TRBJ1-1; 8 bases match TRBD1. The V gene's germline CDR1 is LGHNA and CDR2 YNFKEQ. The CDR3 loop spans 14 amino acids. J was trimmed by 1 base and V by 5 bases; bases with no gene match: 3. For the CDR3, the DNA is TGTGCCAGCAGCGGACAGGGACCGAACACTGAAGCTTTCTTT. Amino acid sequence: CASSGQGPNTEAFF.

The rearrangement links TRBV5-1 to TRBJ2-7, with TRBD1 identical over 8 bases. V shed 4 bases and J 2 bases; nucleotides not matched to a gene: 5. This CDR3 comprises 14 residues. CDR1 is SGHRS, CDR2 YFSETQ, per germline. As DNA, the CDR3 is TGCGCCAGCAGCGGATCGGGACAGGCCTACGAGCAGTACTTC. Encoded protein: CASSGSGQAYEQYF.

This chain connects TRBV7-2 to TRBJ2-5, with a weak D call TRBD2 (7 bases). In germline, CDR1 is SGHTA, CDR2 FQGNSA. The ends were cut back, 5 bases at V and 3 bases at J, with 16 bases in the middle. The CDR3 length is 15 residues. CDR3 nucleotides: TGTGCCAGCAGCCCGCGCGGGGGCCACAAAGAGACCCAGTACTTC. Its translation is CASSPRGGHKETQYF.

The chain carries TRBV12-1 and TRBJ2-5; the listed D gene, TRBD2, was not tested against the DNA. TRBV12-1 is deemed a pseudogene. CDR3 length equals 12 residues. The CDR3 reads CASSSAGGTQYF. DNA of the CDR3: TGTGCCAGCAGCTCCGCGGGGGGGACCCAGTACTTC.

This sequence joins TRBV27 and TRBJ1-1; D possibly corresponds to TRBD1 (5 bases). The CDR3 totals 12 residues. Germline V lookup: CDR1 MNHEY, CDR2 SMNVEV (reference sequence). Trimming stripped 2 bases from V and 10 bases from J, with 11 bases between. The CDR3 sequence: CASSLAGSGAFF. The CDR3 region has the DNA TGTGCCAGCAGTTTAGCAGGGTCGGGAGCTTTCTTT.

The chain is built from TRBV3-1 (or the pseudogene TRBV3-2) and TRBJ1-1; D may be TRBD1 (6 bases). The germline V and J ends were trimmed by 1 base and 5 bases, with 14 bases remaining between them. The CDR3 is 15 amino acids. Germline loops: CDR1 LGHDT, CDR2 YNNKEL (reference sequence). The CDR3 spells CASSQVGGARTEAFF. CDR3 nucleotide sequence: TGTGCCAGCAGCCAAGTGGGGGGGGCGCGGACTGAAGCTTTCTTT.

The CDR3 coding sequence is TGTGCCAGCAGCCCCGGGACAGCCAACTATGGCTACACCTTC. Translated, it gives CASSPGTANYGYTF. The V gene is TRBV7-2, the J gene TRBJ1-2, with 7 bases matching TRBD1. V lost 5 bases and J lost 2; bases outside the gene matches: 5. The CDR3 runs 14 residues. Germline-derived CDR1 and CDR2 are SGHTA and FQGNSA.

This rearrangement joins TRBV3-1 (or the pseudogene TRBV3-2) to TRBJ2-7, with 8 bases that match TRBD2. V lost 1 base and J lost 5; bases outside the gene matches: 22. Germline CDR1 and CDR2: LGHDT and YNNKEL (reference sequence). The CDR3 is made up of 20 amino acids. The CDR3 here is CASSQVAECWPGLGVDEQYF. In DNA, the CDR3 is TGTGCCAGCAGCCAAGTTGCGGAATGTTGGCCGGGACTAGGTGTAGACGAGCAGTACTTC.

The chain carries TRBV29-1 and TRBJ1-1; tentatively, D is TRBD1 (5 bases). CDR1 is SQVTM, CDR2 ANQGSEA, per germline. The germline V and J ends were trimmed by 2 bases and 0 bases, with 16 bases remaining between them. This CDR3 has 16 residues. The CDR3 sequence: CSVEFRTLLMNTEAFF. The CDR3 DNA follows: TGCAGCGTTGAATTTCGGACATTACTAATGAACACTGAAGCTTTCTTT.

This clone was detected a few times. This chain links TRBV15 with TRBJ1-2; 8 nucleotides align to TRBD1. Germline V lookup: CDR1 LNHNV, CDR2 YYDKDF (reference sequence). V dropped 3 bases and J dropped 6; count of bases not matched to a gene: 3. The CDR3 has 13 amino acids. Here the CDR3 reads CATSRRTGNGYTF. DNA of the CDR3: TGTGCCACCAGCAGGAGGACAGGGAATGGCTACACCTTC.

The chain links TRBV9 to TRBJ2-3; 8 positions agree with TRBD2. Per germline, CDR1 SGDLS and CDR2 YYNGEE. After removal of 2 bases from V and 2 bases from J, the junction contained 4 bases not matched to a gene. This CDR3 is built from 15 residues. The CDR3: CASSVGRGDTDTQYF. CDR3 DNA: TGTGCCAGCAGCGTCGGGCGGGGGGACACAGATACGCAGTATTTT.

V is TRBV28 and J is TRBJ1-5, with TRBD1 as a possible D gene (5 bases). The germline V gene encodes CDR1 MDHEN and CDR2 SYDVKM. With 6 bases removed from V and 3 bases from J, the gap between germline ends came to 18 bases. The CDR3 has 16 amino acids. This chain's CDR3 is CASSPRVGGINQPQHF. The DNA of the CDR3 is TGTGCCAGCAGCCCAAGGGTGGGGGGAATCAATCAGCCCCAGCATTTT.

The chain recombines TRBV7-9 with TRBJ2-7; possibly TRBD1 for D (6 bases). The CDR3 is 14 residues long. Germline CDR1 is SEHNR and CDR2 is FQNEAQ (reference sequence). The ends were cut back, 3 bases at V and 5 bases at J, with 14 bases in the middle. CDR3 loop: CASSFEDRPHEQYF. The CDR3 DNA follows: TGTGCCAGCAGCTTCGAGGACAGACCCCACGAGCAGTACTTC. Supplemented by reference TRBV7-9 and TRBJ2-7, the full variable domain reads DTGVSQNPRHKITKRGQNVTFRCDPISEHNRLYWYRQTLGQGPEFLTYFQNEAQLEKSRLLSDRFSAERPKGSFSTLEIQRTEQGDSAMYLCASSFEDRPHEQYFGPGTRLTVT.

V and J are TRBV18 and TRBJ1-1; D remains ambiguous. The CDR3 has 15 amino acids. Germline assignment: CDR1 KGHSH and CDR2 LQKENI. Trimming took 3 bases from V and 3 from J, leaving 14 bases between them. The CDR3 reads CASSPKLEWDTEAFF. The CDR3 region has the DNA TGTGCCAGCTCACCTAAACTGGAGTGGGACACTGAAGCTTTCTTT.

The J gene is TRBJ2-3, the V gene TRBV29-1; D gene unclear. CDR3 length: 11 amino acids. The V end was cut by 3 bases, the J end by 6 bases, with 7 bases between. Germline CDR1 and CDR2: SQVTM and ANQGSEA. CDR3: CSVEAADTQYF. Here the CDR3 DNA reads TGCAGCGTTGAGGCAGCGGATACGCAGTATTTT.

This chain uses TRBV7-6 with TRBJ1-5; the match to TRBD1 covers 8 bases. The CDR3 covers 16 residues. V gave up 1 base and J gave up 3 bases; unmatched junction bases: 5. Per germline, CDR1 SGHVS and CDR2 FNYEAQ. Written as DNA, the CDR3 is TGTGCCAGCAGCTTAGAAGCCAGGGGGCCCAATCAGCCCCAGCATTTT. This translates into CASSLEARGPNQPQHF.

The V and J genes are TRBV29-1 and TRBJ1-2; 7 positions agree with TRBD1. Germline-derived CDR1 and CDR2 are SQVTM and ANQGSEA. Germline trimming cut 4 bases from V and 1 base from J; bases unmatched to any gene: 12. CDR3 length equals 16 residues. The CDR3 reads CSVVAGQQDFNYGYTF. The CDR3 coding sequence is TGCAGCGTTGTCGCGGGACAGCAGGATTTTAACTATGGCTACACCTTC.

The rearrangement links TRBV28 to TRBJ1-1, with 12 bases aligning to TRBD1. Germline V gene data show CDR1 as MDHEN and CDR2 as SYDVKM. This CDR3 contains 16 residues. This chain's CDR3 is CASPGTGGVLNTEAFF. In DNA, the CDR3 is TGTGCGTCACCCGGGACAGGGGGCGTCTTGAACACTGAAGCTTTCTTT.

V usage is TRBV5-1 and J usage is TRBJ2-2; 7 bases map to TRBD2. Trimming at V came to 1 base and at J to 1 base, leaving 4 bases not matched to a gene. This CDR3 is 16 amino acids long. Germline V lookup: CDR1 SGHRS, CDR2 YFSETQ. CDR3 amino acids: CASSLRVAGNTGELFF. CDR3 nucleotides: TGCGCCAGCAGCTTGAGGGTAGCGGGGAACACCGGGGAGCTGTTTTTT.

CDR3 sequence reads: CASSAHWGSGGGTDTQYF. Here the CDR3 DNA reads TGTGCCAGCAGCGCCCATTGGGGTAGCGGGGGGGGCACAGATACGCAGTATTTT. This chain uses TRBV9 with TRBJ2-3; 11 bases map to TRBD2. Germline-derived CDR1 and CDR2 are SGDLS and YYNGEE. The CDR3 loop spans 18 amino acids. Germline trimming cut 3 bases from V and 1 base from J; bases unmatched to any gene: 10.